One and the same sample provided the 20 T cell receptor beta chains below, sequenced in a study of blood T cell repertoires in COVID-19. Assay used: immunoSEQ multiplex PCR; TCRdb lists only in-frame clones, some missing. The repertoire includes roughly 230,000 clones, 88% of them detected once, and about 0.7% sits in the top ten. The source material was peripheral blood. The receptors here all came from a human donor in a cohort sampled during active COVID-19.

The DNA for the CDR3 is TGTGCCAGTAGTTCCCCTTCGGCGGGGGGACTCATGGCCCAGTACTTC. Protein sequence: CASSSPSAGGLMAQYF. The gene calls are TRBV19 and TRBJ2-5, with 8 bases identical to TRBD2. This CDR3 contains 16 residues. In germline, CDR1 is LNHDA, CDR2 SQIVND (reference sequence). V was clipped by 5 bases and J by 9 bases; unmatched bases: 17.

DNA of the CDR3: TGTGCCAGCACCCAACTAGCGTACTCCTACGAGCAGTACTTC. Residues: CASTQLAYSYEQYF. The chain combines TRBV6-6 with TRBJ2-7; 7 nucleotides align to TRBD2. Germline values: CDR1 MNHNY, CDR2 SVGAGI (reference sequence). V shed 7 bases and J 0 bases; nucleotides not matched to a gene: 6. The CDR3 covers 14 residues.

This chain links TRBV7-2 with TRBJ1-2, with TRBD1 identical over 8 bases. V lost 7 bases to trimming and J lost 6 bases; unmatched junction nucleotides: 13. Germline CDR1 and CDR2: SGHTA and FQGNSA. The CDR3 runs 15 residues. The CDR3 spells CASISPLDRADGYTF. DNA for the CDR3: TGTGCCAGCATCTCCCCCCTGGACAGGGCGGATGGCTACACCTTC.

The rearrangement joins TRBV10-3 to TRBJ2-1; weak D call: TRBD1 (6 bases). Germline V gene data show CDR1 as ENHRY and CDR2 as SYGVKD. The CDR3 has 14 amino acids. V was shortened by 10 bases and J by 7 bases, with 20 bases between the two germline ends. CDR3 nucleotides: TGTGCCACCACCGGGACAACCCTGGAGAATGAGCAGTTCTTC. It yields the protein CATTGTTLENEQFF.

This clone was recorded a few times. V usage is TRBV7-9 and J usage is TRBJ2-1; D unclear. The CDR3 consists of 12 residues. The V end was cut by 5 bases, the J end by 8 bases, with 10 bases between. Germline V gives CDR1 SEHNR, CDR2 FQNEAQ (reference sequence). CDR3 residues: CASSLQSDEQFF. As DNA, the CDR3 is TGTGCCAGCAGCCTGCAGAGCGATGAGCAGTTCTTC.

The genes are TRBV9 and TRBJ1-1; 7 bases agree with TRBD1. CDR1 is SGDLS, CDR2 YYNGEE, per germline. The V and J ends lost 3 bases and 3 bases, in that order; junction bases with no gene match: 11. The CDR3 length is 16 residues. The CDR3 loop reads CASSGGEGAIHTEAFF. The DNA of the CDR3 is TGTGCCAGCAGCGGTGGAGAGGGGGCCATTCACACTGAAGCTTTCTTT.

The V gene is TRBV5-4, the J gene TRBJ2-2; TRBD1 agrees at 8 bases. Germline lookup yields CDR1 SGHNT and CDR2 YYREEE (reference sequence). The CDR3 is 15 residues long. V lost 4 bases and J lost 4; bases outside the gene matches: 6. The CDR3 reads CASSTPGQVTGELFF. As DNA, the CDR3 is TGTGCCAGCAGCACCCCGGGACAGGTCACCGGGGAGCTGTTTTTT. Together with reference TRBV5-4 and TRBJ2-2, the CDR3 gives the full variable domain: ETGVTQSPTHLIKTRGQQVTLRCSSQSGHNTVSWYQQALGQGPQFIFQYYREEENGRGNFPPRFSGLQFPNYSSELNVNALELDDSALYLCASSTPGQVTGELFFGEGSRLTVL.

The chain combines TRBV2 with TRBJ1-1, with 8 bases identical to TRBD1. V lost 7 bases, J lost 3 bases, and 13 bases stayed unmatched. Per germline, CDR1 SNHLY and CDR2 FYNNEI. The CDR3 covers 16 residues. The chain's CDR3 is CASTRAQGAPHTEAFF. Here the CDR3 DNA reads TGTGCCAGCACTAGAGCCCAGGGGGCTCCACACACTGAAGCTTTCTTT.

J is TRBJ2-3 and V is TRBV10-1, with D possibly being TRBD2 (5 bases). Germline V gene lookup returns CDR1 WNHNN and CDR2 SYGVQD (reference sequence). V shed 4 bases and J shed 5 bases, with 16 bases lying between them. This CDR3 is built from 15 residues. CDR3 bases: TGCGCCAGCAGTGTATCCCCGGCCGAGGGAGATACGCAGTATTTT. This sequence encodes CASSVSPAEGDTQYF.

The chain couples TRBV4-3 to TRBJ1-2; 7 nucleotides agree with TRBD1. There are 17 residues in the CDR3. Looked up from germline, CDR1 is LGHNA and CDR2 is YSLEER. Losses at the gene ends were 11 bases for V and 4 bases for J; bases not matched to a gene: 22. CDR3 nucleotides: TGCGCCCGCCGCCACGACTCTGAGGGGGCGCGGGGCTATGGCTACACCTTC. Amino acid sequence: CARRHDSEGARGYGYTF.

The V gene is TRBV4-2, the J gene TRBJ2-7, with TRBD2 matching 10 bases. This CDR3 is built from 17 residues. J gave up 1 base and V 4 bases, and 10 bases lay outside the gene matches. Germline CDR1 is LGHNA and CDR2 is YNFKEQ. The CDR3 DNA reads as TGTGCCAGCAGCCCTACCCTGGCTAGCGGGAGATCCTACGAGCAGTACTTC. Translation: CASSPTLASGRSYEQYF.

For the CDR3, the DNA is TGTGCCAGCAGTTACGAGTCGGGAGAGACCCAGTACTTC. Its protein is CASSYESGETQYF. This chain uses TRBV6-2 or TRBV6-3 with TRBJ2-5; D call uncertain. Per the germline V gene, CDR1 is MNHEY and CDR2 is SVGEGT. V lost 2 bases and J lost 4, with 8 bases in between. The CDR3 has 13 amino acids.

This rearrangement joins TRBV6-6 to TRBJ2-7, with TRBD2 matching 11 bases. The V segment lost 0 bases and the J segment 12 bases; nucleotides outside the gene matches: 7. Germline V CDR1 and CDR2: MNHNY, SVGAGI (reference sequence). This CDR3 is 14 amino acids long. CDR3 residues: CASSYSGLAGGLYF. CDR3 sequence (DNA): TGTGCCAGCAGTTACTCGGGGCTAGCGGGAGGACTGTACTTC.

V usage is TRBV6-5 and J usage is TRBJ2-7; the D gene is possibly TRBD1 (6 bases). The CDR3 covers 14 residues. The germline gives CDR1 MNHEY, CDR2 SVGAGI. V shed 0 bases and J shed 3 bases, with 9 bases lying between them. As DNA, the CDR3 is TGTGCCAGCAGTTACTCCAACAGGGACTACGAGCAGTACTTC. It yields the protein CASSYSNRDYEQYF.

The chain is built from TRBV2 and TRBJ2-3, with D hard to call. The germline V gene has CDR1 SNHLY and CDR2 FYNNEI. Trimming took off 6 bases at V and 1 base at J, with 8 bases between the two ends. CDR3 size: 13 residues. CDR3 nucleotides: TGTGCCAGCAGCCTAGACCGCACAGATACGCAGTATTTT. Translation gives CASSLDRTDTQYF.

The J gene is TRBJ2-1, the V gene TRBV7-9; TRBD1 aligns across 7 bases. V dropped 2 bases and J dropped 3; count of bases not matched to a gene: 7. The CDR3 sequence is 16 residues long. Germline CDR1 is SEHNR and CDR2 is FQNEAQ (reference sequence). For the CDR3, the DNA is TGTGCCAGCAGCTTACTCCCGGGACAGATCTACAATGAGCAGTTCTTC. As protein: CASSLLPGQIYNEQFF.

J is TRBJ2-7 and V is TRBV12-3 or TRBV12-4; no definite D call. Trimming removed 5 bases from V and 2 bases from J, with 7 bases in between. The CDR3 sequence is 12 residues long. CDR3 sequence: CASSGETYEQYF. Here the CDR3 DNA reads TGTGCCAGCAGTGGAGAAACCTACGAGCAGTACTTC.

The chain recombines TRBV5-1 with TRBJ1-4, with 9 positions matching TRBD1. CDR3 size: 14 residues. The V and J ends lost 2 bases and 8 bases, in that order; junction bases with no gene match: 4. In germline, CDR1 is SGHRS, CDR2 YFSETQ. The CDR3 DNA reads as TGCGCCAGCAGCTTACAGGGGGCTCGGGAAAAACTGTTTTTT. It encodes CASSLQGAREKLFF.

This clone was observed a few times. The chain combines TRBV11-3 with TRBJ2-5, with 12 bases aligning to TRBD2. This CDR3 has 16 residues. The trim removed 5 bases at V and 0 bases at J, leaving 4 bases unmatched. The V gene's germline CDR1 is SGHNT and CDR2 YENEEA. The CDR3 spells CASSEGLAGYQETQYF. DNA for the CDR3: TGTGCCAGCAGCGAAGGACTAGCGGGGTACCAAGAGACCCAGTACTTC.

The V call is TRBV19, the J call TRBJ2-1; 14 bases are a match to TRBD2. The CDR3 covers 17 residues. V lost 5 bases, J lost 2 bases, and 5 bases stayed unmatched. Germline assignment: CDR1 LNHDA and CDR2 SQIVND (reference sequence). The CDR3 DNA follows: TGTGCCAGTAGTTCCGGACTAGCGGGGGGCACCTACAATGAGCAGTTCTTC. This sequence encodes CASSSGLAGGTYNEQFF.